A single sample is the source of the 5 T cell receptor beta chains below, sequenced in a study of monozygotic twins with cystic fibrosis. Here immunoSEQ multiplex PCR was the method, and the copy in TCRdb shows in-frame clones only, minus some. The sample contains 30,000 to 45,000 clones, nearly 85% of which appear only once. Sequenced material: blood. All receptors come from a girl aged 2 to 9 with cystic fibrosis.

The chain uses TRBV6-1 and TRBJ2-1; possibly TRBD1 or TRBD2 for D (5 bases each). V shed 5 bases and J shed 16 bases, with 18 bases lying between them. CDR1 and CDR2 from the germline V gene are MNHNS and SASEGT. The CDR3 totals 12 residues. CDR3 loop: CASSPRNTGGFF. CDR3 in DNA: TGTGCCAGCAGTCCCCGGAACACTGGGGGATTCTTC.

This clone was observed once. CDR3 in DNA: TGTGCCAGCAGTTTCCCTGGAGGGGGCGTCTATGGCTACACCTTC. Its translation: CASSFPGGGVYGYTF. V usage is TRBV6-6 and J usage is TRBJ1-2, with 7 bases identical to TRBD1. Germline-derived CDR1 and CDR2 are MNHNY and SVGAGI (reference sequence). With 4 bases clipped from V and 4 bases from J, the junction kept 9 bases outside the gene matches. The CDR3 is made up of 15 amino acids.

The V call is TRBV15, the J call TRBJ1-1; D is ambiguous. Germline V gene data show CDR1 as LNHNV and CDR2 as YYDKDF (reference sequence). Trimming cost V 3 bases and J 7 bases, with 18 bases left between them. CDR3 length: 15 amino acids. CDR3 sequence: CATSSDVKVRGEAFF. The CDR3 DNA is TGTGCCACCAGCAGCGACGTTAAGGTTAGAGGTGAAGCTTTCTTT.

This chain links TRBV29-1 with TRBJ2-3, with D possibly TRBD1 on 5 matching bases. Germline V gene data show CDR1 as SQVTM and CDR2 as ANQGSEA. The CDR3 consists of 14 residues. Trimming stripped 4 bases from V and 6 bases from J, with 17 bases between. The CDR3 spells CSVVGQGKGDTQYF. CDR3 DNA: TGCAGCGTTGTAGGGCAGGGCAAGGGGGATACGCAGTATTTT.

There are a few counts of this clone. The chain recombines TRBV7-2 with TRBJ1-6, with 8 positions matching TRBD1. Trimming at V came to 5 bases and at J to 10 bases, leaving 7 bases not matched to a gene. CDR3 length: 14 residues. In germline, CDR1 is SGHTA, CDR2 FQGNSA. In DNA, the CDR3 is TGTGCCAGCAGCGCGACAGGGGTAAACTCACCCCTCCACTTT. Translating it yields CASSATGVNSPLHF.